Here is one T cell receptor (beta chain) with its context. What it binds is unknown. The naive CD8 subset, CD45RO-negative cells positively selected for CCR7, excluded terminally differentiated effector memory CD45RA+ cells. Trimming cost V 0 bases and J 2 bases, with 1 base left between them. This CDR3 has 11 amino acids. Germline-derived CDR1 and CDR2 are GTSNPN and SVGIG (reference sequence). These data belong to a study of shared clonotypes between healthy human individuals. About the research overall: CD4 naive and CD4 memory each took three plates per donor, while CD8 naive took two and CD8 memory one.

Study outcomes and limitations: Generation probability values for non-shared clonotypes were lower than those for clonotypes shared by all four donors. Estimated richness was generally greater in naive than memory subsets.

Sequenced by immunoSEQ multiplex PCR; TCRdb stores in-frame clones only, minus some. The table has 550,000 to 750,000 clones, around 95% seen once. The sample taken for sequencing was naive CD8+ T cells sorted from blood. This TCR was recovered from a woman under 40 in good health. The chain combines TRBV30 with TRBJ1-1; D is undetermined. DNA of the CDR3: TGTGCCTGGAGTGTAAACACTGAAGCTTTCTTT. Residues: CAWSVNTEAFF.